What follows are 8 T cell receptor beta chains derived from one specimen sequenced in a study of T cells after somatic rescue of genetic block (dated by TCRdb to about 2020). The library was obtained by the immunoSEQ multiplex PCR assay. This is the immuneACCESS table as TCRdb keeps it, with only in-frame sequences that have V and J called. A part of the clones is gone; compared with another copy, unresolved V genes explain less than half, and the rest is unexplained. Recorded for this sample are approximately 14,000 clones; about 70% of them occurred a single time. Around 14% of the sample comes from the top ten. The specimen was peripheral blood mononuclear cells (PBMCs). The receptors originated from a boy aged 5-17 years.

This chain links TRBV11-3 with TRBJ1-5, with a weak D call TRBD1 (6 bases). The CDR3 length is 20 residues. Germline values: CDR1 SGHNT, CDR2 YENEEA. Trimming left V 0 bases short and J 0 bases short, with 21 bases between. The chain's CDR3 is CASSLEAPSDSIDSNQPQHF. For the CDR3, the DNA is TGTGCCAGCAGCTTAGAAGCCCCATCGGACAGTATTGATAGCAATCAGCCCCAGCATTTT.

The CDR3 here is CASIRQGAYEQYF. CDR3 in DNA: TGTGCCAGCATTAGACAGGGGGCCTACGAGCAGTACTTC. The V call is TRBV5-4, the J call TRBJ2-7; TRBD1 aligns across 9 bases. From germline, CDR1 is SGHNT and CDR2 YYREEE (reference sequence). This CDR3 is 13 amino acids long. After removal of 6 bases from V and 2 bases from J, the junction contained 3 bases not matched to a gene.

The chain links TRBV5-1 to TRBJ2-4; 8 nucleotides match TRBD1. The CDR3 spans 15 residues. V was clipped by 4 bases and J by 0 bases; unmatched bases: 3. The germline CDR1 and CDR2 sequences are SGHRS and YFSETQ. CDR3 loop: CASSMTGEAKNIQYF. CDR3 coding DNA: TGCGCCAGCAGCATGACAGGGGAAGCCAAAAACATTCAGTACTTC.

This chain joins TRBV28 and TRBJ1-2, with D unresolved. The CDR3 contains 16 residues. Deletions cut 3 bases from V and 4 bases from J, with 18 bases between. CDR1 and CDR2 (germline): MDHEN, SYDVKM. CDR3 region: CASSLEWATRIYGYTF. In DNA, the CDR3 is TGTGCCAGCAGTTTGGAGTGGGCTACACGGATCTATGGCTACACCTTC.

The chain couples TRBV4-2 to TRBJ2-7; TRBD1 is a possible D gene (6 bases). V lost 4 bases and J 4 bases, leaving 8 bases between the germline ends. The germline gives CDR1 LGHNA, CDR2 YNFKEQ. This CDR3 region has 12 residues. The DNA for the CDR3 is TGTGCCAGCAGCCGAGGGGGTTACGAGCAGTACTTC. Residues: CASSRGGYEQYF.

This chain connects TRBV27 to TRBJ2-2; 7 nucleotides line up with TRBD1. With 4 bases clipped from V and 4 bases from J, the junction kept 9 bases outside the gene matches. Per the germline V gene, CDR1 is MNHEY and CDR2 is SMNVEV (reference sequence). CDR3 size: 16 residues. DNA for the CDR3: TGTGCCAGCAGTTACCCGGACAGGCTCCTCACCGGGGAGCTGTTTTTT. This sequence encodes CASSYPDRLLTGELFF.

This clone is medium-sized by share. The genes are TRBV30 and TRBJ1-5; no clear D. Germline V gives CDR1 GTSNPN, CDR2 SVGIG (reference sequence). The CDR3 is made up of 15 amino acids. Trimming left V 1 base short and J 2 bases short, with 12 bases between. CDR3 DNA sequence: TGTGCCTGGAGTGCCTCTAGGGTTGGCAATCAGCCCCAGCATTTT. Translated, it gives CAWSASRVGNQPQHF.

The chain uses TRBV6-1 and TRBJ1-5; a possible D gene is TRBD1 (5 bases). The CDR3 runs 21 residues. The germline CDR1 and CDR2 sequences are MNHNS and SASEGT. Trimming cost V 2 bases and J 0 bases, with 26 bases left between them. This CDR3 is CASSELRVPGEVGYSNQPQHF. The CDR3 DNA is TGTGCCAGCAGTGAACTCAGGGTTCCTGGAGAAGTAGGATATAGCAATCAGCCCCAGCATTTT.